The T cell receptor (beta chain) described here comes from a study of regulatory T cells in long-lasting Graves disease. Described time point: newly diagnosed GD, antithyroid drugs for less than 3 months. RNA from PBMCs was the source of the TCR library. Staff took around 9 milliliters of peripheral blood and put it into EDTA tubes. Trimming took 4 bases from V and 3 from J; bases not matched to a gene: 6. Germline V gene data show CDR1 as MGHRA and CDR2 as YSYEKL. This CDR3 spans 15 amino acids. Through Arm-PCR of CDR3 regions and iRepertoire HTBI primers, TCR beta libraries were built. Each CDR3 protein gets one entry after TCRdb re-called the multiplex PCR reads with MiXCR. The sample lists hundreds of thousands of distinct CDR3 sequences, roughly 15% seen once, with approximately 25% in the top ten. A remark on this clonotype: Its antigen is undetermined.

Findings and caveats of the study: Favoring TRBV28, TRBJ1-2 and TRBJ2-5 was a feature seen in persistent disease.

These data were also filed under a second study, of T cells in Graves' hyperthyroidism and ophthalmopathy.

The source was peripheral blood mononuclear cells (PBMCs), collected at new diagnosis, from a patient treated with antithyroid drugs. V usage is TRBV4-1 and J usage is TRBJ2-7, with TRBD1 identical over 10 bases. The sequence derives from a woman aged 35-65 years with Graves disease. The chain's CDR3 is CASSPGQGGDYEQYF. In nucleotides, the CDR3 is TGCGCCAGCAGCCCCGGACAGGGGGGAGACTACGAGCAGTACTTC.